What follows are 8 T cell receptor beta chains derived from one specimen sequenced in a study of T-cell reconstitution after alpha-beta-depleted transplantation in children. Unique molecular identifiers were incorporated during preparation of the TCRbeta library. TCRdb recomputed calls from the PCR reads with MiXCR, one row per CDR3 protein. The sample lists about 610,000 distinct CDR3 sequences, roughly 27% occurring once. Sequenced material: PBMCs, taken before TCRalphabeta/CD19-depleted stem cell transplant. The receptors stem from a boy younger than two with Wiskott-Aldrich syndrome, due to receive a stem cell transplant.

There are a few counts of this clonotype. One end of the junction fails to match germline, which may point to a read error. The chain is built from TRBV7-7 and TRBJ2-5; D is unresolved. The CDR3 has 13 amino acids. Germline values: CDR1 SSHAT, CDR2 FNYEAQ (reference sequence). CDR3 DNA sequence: TGCGCCAGCAGCTTGGAGTTGGTTGAGACCCAGTACTTC. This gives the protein CASSLELVETQYF.

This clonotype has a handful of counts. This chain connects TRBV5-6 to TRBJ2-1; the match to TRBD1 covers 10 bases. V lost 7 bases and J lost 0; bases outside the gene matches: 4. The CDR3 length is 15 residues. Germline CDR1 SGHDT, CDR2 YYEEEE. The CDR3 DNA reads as TGTGCCAGCGGGGACAGGGGTTACTCCTACAATGAGCAGTTCTTC. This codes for CASGDRGYSYNEQFF.

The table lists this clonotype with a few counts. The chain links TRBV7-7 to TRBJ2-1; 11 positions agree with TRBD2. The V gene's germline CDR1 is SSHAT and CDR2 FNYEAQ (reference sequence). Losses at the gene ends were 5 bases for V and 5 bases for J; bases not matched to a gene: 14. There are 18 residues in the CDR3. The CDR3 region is CASSPGLAGGVSHNEQFF. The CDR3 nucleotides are TGTGCCAGCAGCCCCGGCCTAGCGGGAGGAGTATCCCACAATGAGCAGTTCTTC.

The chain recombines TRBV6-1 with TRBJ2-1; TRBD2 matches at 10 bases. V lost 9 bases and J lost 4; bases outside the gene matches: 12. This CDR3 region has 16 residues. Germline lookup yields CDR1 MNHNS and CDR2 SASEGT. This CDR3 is CASSTRTSGLYNEQFF. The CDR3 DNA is TGTGCCAGTAGTACCCGGACTAGCGGACTTTACAATGAGCAGTTCTTC.

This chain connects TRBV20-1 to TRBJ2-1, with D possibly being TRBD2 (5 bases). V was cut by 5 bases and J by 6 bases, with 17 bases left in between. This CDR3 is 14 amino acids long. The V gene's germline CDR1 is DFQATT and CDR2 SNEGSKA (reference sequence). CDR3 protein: CSAPQAALFNEQFF. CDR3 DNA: TGCAGTGCTCCGCAAGCGGCTCTGTTCAATGAGCAGTTCTTC.

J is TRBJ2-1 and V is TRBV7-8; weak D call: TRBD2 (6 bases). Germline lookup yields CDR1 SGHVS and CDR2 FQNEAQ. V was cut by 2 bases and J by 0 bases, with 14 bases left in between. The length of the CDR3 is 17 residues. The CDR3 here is CASSLTSRRSSYNEQFF. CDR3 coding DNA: TGTGCCAGCAGCTTAACTAGCAGGCGTAGCTCCTACAATGAGCAGTTCTTC. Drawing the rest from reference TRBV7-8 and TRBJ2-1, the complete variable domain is GAGVSQSPRYKVAKRGQDVALRCDPISGHVSLFWYQQALGQGPEFLTYFQNEAQLDKSGLPSDRFFAERPEGSVSTLKIQRTQQEDSAVYLCASSLTSRRSSYNEQFFGPGTRLTVL.

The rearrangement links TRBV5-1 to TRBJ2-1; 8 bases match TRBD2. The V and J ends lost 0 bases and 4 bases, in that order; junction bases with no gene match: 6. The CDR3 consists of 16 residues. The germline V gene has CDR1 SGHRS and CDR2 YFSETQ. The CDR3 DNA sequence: TGCGCCAGCAGCTTGGTGGCGGGAGGAGGATACAATGAGCAGTTCTTC. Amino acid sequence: CASSLVAGGGYNEQFF.

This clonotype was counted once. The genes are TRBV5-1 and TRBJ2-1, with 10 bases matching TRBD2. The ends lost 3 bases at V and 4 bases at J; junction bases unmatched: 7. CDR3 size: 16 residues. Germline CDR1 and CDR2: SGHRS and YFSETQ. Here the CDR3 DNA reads TGCGCCAGCAGCTCTGGGGTACTAGCGGGATACAATGAGCAGTTCTTC. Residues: CASSSGVLAGYNEQFF.